This T cell receptor (beta chain) was captured by sequencing in a study of blood T cell repertoires in COVID-19. About the study: The United States, Italy and Spain provided the acute and convalescent COVID-19 samples. PBMCs, B-cell-depleted T cells, or T cells were the source of the cDNA or gDNA that made up the material.

Per the original methods: Counts of nucleated cells, estimated from reference gene primer amplification, were obtained. The protocol was immunoSEQ multiplex PCR, while the TCRdb copy is restricted to in-frame clones and leaves out a portion. The V and J calls and clone size are taken from that table; D and trimming were inferred from the DNA. The table shows 150,000 to 200,000 clones, with under 85% occurring only once. The receptor was isolated from a man aged 65 to 85 who had recovered from COVID-19. Specimen: peripheral blood.

CDR3 DNA: TGCGCCAGCAGTGAGCTCTGGGCTATCAATGAGCAGTTCTTC. Protein: CASSELWAINEQFF. This sequence joins TRBV10-2 and TRBJ2-1; D unclear. CDR1 WSHSY and CDR2 SAAADI come from the germline V gene. V was trimmed by 2 bases and J by 6 bases, leaving 11 bases between them. The CDR3 sequence is 14 residues long.